The clone carrying this TCR beta chain was counted ten times or more. Its antigen is unknown. Trimming removed 6 bases from V and 8 bases from J, with 10 bases in between. The germline gives CDR1 MNHEY, CDR2 SVGEGT. This CDR3 has 11 residues. Amplification of TCR beta CDR3 regions used RNA as the template. A first-round RT-PCR of the TCR CDR3 used the HTBI primer set. Via MiXCR, TCRdb re-called the multiplex PCR reads, giving one row per CDR3 protein. The data show about half a million distinct CDR3 sequences, with roughly a sixth seen just once and 25% to 35% held by the top ten. This sample stems from a study of T cells in Graves' hyperthyroidism and ophthalmopathy. Study results and limitations: The model's output predicted ophthalmopathy at a median of 6.5 months prior to onset.

This receptor was taken from a woman in her twenties or thirties with Graves' ophthalmopathy. This chain links TRBV6-2 or TRBV6-3 with TRBJ1-1; D remains unclear. The specimen was blood. The CDR3 sequence is CASSLQREAFF. As DNA, the CDR3 is TGTGCCAGCAGCCTACAGAGAGAAGCTTTCTTT.